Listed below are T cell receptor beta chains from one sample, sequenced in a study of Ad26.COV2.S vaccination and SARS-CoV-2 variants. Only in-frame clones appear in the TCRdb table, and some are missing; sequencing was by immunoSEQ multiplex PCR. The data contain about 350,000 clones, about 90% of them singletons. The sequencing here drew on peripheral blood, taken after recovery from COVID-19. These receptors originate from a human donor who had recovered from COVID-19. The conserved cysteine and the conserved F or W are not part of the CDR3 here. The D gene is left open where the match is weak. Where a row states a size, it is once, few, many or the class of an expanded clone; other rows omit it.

CDR3 protein: ASSPTVGETQY
clone size: -
D gene: -
V gene: TRBV5-5

CDR3 protein: ASSLTVGGGSTEAF
clone size: -
D gene: -
V gene: TRBV13

CDR3 protein: ASSLSGANVLT
clone size: -
D gene: -
V gene: TRBV19

CDR3 protein: ASGGANYGYT
clone size: -
D gene: -
V gene: TRBV6-5

CDR3 protein: ASRSLAGGPWETQY
clone size: few
D gene: TRBD2
V gene: TRBV5-8

CDR3 protein: ASTTVGGVFGNQPQH
clone size: few
D gene: -
V gene: TRBV19

CDR3 protein: ASTRDRGRSNIQY
clone size: -
D gene: TRBD1
V gene: TRBV18

CDR3 protein: ASSQVPGELF
clone size: -
D gene: -
V gene: TRBV3-1/TRBV3-2

CDR3 protein: ASSEFGTEAF
clone size: few
D gene: -
V gene: TRBV10-1

CDR3 protein: ASSPLDRGGYYGYT
clone size: -
D gene: TRBD1
V gene: TRBV9

CDR3 protein: ASRPGGVDTEAF
clone size: -
D gene: -
V gene: TRBV6-6

CDR3 protein: ASSLAGGNTGELF
clone size: once
D gene: -
V gene: TRBV7-8

CDR3 protein: ASSSRGGPGNIQY
clone size: -
D gene: TRBD2
V gene: TRBV27

CDR3 protein: ASSPYNTGNTEAF
clone size: -
D gene: -
V gene: TRBV5-1

CDR3 protein: ASSQIPRGDQPQH
clone size: -
D gene: -
V gene: TRBV18

CDR3 protein: ASSLRDTDTQY
clone size: -
D gene: -
V gene: TRBV5-1

CDR3 protein: ASSPPDTSSYNEQF
clone size: -
D gene: -
V gene: TRBV18

CDR3 protein: ASRQSFNQPQH
clone size: few
D gene: -
V gene: TRBV6-6

CDR3 protein: ASSPPEEQY
clone size: -
D gene: -
V gene: TRBV21-1

CDR3 protein: ASSKPGVGGYT
clone size: -
D gene: -
V gene: TRBV11-2

CDR3 protein: ASSPGTRNSPLH
clone size: -
D gene: -
V gene: TRBV3-1/TRBV3-2

CDR3 protein: ASSQNSGVHGTQY
clone size: once
D gene: TRBD2
V gene: TRBV3-1/TRBV3-2

CDR3 protein: ASSPRNRVADNEQF
clone size: -
D gene: -
V gene: TRBV18

CDR3 protein: ASSRGAHDQPQH
clone size: -
D gene: -
V gene: TRBV6-2/TRBV6-3

CDR3 protein: ASSLTSLITDTQY
clone size: once
D gene: -
V gene: TRBV6-5

CDR3 protein: ASRITGDEQF
clone size: -
D gene: TRBD1
V gene: TRBV5-6

CDR3 protein: ASSGIPYPDYYNEQF
clone size: once
D gene: -
V gene: TRBV6-2/TRBV6-3

CDR3 protein: ASSERSSYNSPLH
clone size: once
D gene: -
V gene: TRBV5-5

CDR3 protein: ASHGGTSGNTIY
clone size: -
D gene: -
V gene: TRBV5-1

CDR3 protein: ASSPRDSHYTEAF
clone size: -
D gene: TRBD1
V gene: TRBV18

CDR3 protein: ASTQEGLQNTEAF
clone size: -
D gene: -
V gene: TRBV28

CDR3 protein: ASSSQRGGRYEQY
clone size: once
D gene: -
V gene: TRBV2

CDR3 protein: ASSYGGVEAF
clone size: once
D gene: -
V gene: TRBV6-6

CDR3 protein: ASSGLNPGTGANEQY
clone size: -
D gene: -
V gene: TRBV6-2/TRBV6-3

CDR3 protein: ASSFGTDGYT
clone size: -
D gene: -
V gene: TRBV11-2

CDR3 protein: ASSTRTGGQIGELF
clone size: -
D gene: -
V gene: TRBV5-1

CDR3 protein: ASSLSQTYGYT
clone size: -
D gene: -
V gene: TRBV27

CDR3 protein: ASSPGDRGPYEQY
clone size: -
D gene: TRBD1
V gene: TRBV7-2

CDR3 protein: ASSPVQLGTDTQY
clone size: once
D gene: -
V gene: TRBV27

CDR3 protein: ASSYSGGADTQY
clone size: -
D gene: TRBD2
V gene: TRBV6-5

CDR3 protein: ASSLEGGGGTDTQY
clone size: few
D gene: TRBD2
V gene: TRBV5-4

CDR3 protein: ASSGPGQGIVRETQY
clone size: -
D gene: TRBD1
V gene: TRBV9

CDR3 protein: ASSLRLAGGHNEQF
clone size: -
D gene: TRBD2
V gene: TRBV6-5